Below are 26 T cell receptor beta chains sequenced from a single sample in a study of T-cell memory formation after mild COVID-19. MiXCR, applied by TCRdb to the 5' RACE reads, yields one record per CDR3 protein. Of about 440,000 distinct CDR3 sequences in the sample, about 20% were seen once. Sequencing was performed on PBMCs or a T cell subset sorted from them (not recorded which). Receptors originate from an adult woman who had mild COVID-19 (a few samples of this study predate the infection). Cell type and time point are not known.

The chain links TRBV20-1 to TRBJ2-3; 10 nucleotides match TRBD2. Trimming took 6 bases from V and 3 from J; bases not matched to a gene: 9. This CDR3 is built from 15 residues. Per the germline V gene, CDR1 is DFQATT and CDR2 is SNEGSKA (reference sequence). CDR3 loop: CSATNSGRKTDTQYF. The CDR3 nucleotides read TGCAGTGCCACGAATAGCGGGAGGAAGACAGATACGCAGTATTTT.

This rearrangement joins TRBV18 to TRBJ1-1; a possible D gene is TRBD1 (5 bases). V was clipped by 5 bases and J by 1 base, with 14 bases between them. The CDR3 is made up of 15 amino acids. Germline CDR1 reads KGHSH; CDR2 reads LQKENI. CDR3 region: CASSTGTVRNTEAFF. In DNA form, the CDR3 reads TGTGCCAGCTCAACGGGGACGGTCAGGAACACTGAAGCTTTCTTT.

V usage is TRBV5-1 and J usage is TRBJ2-3, with 10 bases fitting TRBD2. The germline gives CDR1 SGHRS, CDR2 YFSETQ. V gave up 4 bases and J gave up 2 bases; unmatched junction bases: 13. There are 18 residues in the CDR3. The CDR3 reads CASSLTSGGAVSTDTQYF. The CDR3 DNA is TGCGCCAGCAGCCTTACCAGCGGGGGGGCGGTTTCCACAGATACGCAGTATTTT.

Only a few counts were recorded for this clonotype. V gene TRBV7-2 combines with J gene TRBJ2-7; 7 bases are shared with TRBD2. V lost 1 base to trimming and J lost 6 bases; unmatched junction nucleotides: 9. Germline CDR1 and CDR2: SGHTA and FQGNSA. The CDR3 has 15 residues. The CDR3 DNA reads as TGTGCCAGCAGCTTAGGAAGGGCGGGAGACGCCGAGCAGTACTTC. Translated: CASSLGRAGDAEQYF.

This clonotype was detected only a few times. The chain combines TRBV7-9 with TRBJ1-6; TRBD1 agrees at 7 bases. The CDR3 sequence is 15 residues long. V was clipped by 4 bases and J by 7 bases; unmatched bases: 7. Looked up from germline, CDR1 is SEHNR and CDR2 is FQNEAQ (reference sequence). This CDR3 is CASSSIRGKNSPLHF. DNA for the CDR3: TGTGCCAGCAGCTCCATCAGGGGGAAGAATTCACCCCTCCACTTT.

This clonotype has only a few counts. The gene calls are TRBV7-8 and TRBJ2-3; 8 positions match TRBD2. Germline loops: CDR1 SGHVS, CDR2 FQNEAQ. With 4 bases clipped from V and 12 bases from J, the junction kept 6 bases outside the gene matches. This CDR3 is 12 amino acids long. CDR3 sequence: CASSSRGLVQYF. CDR3 sequence (DNA): TGTGCCAGCAGCTCTCGGGGACTAGTCCAGTATTTT.

This clonotype was recorded a few times. The chain couples TRBV2 to TRBJ1-6, with a possible D match to TRBD1 (5 bases). Germline V CDR1 and CDR2: SNHLY, FYNNEI. With 5 bases removed from V and 10 bases from J, the gap between germline ends came to 15 bases. The CDR3 is made up of 14 amino acids. This CDR3 is CASSPQGEGSPLHF. In DNA form, the CDR3 reads TGTGCCAGCAGTCCCCAGGGTGAGGGATCACCCCTCCACTTT. The whole variable domain, remainder taken from reference TRBV2 and TRBJ1-6, is EPEVTQTPSHQVTQMGQEVILRCVPISNHLYFYWYRQILGQKVEFLVSFYNNEISEKSEIFDDQFSVERPDGSNFTLKIRSTKLEDSAMYFCASSPQGEGSPLHFGNGTRLTVT.

This clonotype has just a few counts. The rearrangement joins TRBV12-3 or TRBV12-4 to TRBJ2-5; D is uncertain. The CDR3 is made up of 12 amino acids. V lost 6 bases to trimming and J lost 1 base, with 6 bases between them. CDR3 residues: CASRGIQETQYF. The CDR3 DNA follows: TGTGCCAGCAGAGGGATCCAAGAGACCCAGTACTTC.

This rearrangement joins TRBV4-2 to TRBJ1-5; D might be TRBD1 (6 bases). CDR1 and CDR2 (germline): LGHNA, YNFKEQ. This CDR3 contains 16 residues. With 3 bases removed from V and 0 bases from J, the gap between germline ends came to 12 bases. CDR3 coding DNA: TGTGCCAGCAGCCAGGAAGGACAGATTAGCAATCAGCCCCAGCATTTT. Residues: CASSQEGQISNQPQHF.

This clonotype was counted a few times. The chain employs TRBV5-1 and TRBJ2-4, with 12 bases aligning to TRBD2. Per the germline V gene, CDR1 is SGHRS and CDR2 is YFSETQ. The CDR3 is made up of 16 amino acids. V was pared by 4 bases and J by 4 bases, with 6 bases of the junction left unmatched. The CDR3 DNA sequence: TGCGCCAGCAGCGATCGGACTAGCGGGGATAAAAACATTCAGTACTTC. Protein sequence: CASSDRTSGDKNIQYF.

This clonotype was recorded a few times. This chain links TRBV29-1 with TRBJ1-2; 7 bases agree with TRBD1. V dropped 7 bases and J dropped 3; count of bases not matched to a gene: 8. This CDR3 has 13 amino acids. Germline V gives CDR1 SQVTM, CDR2 ANQGSEA. The CDR3 protein is CSAQGGEDYGYTF. DNA of the CDR3: TGCAGCGCCCAGGGGGGGGAGGACTATGGCTACACCTTC. The complete variable domain, with remaining parts taken from reference TRBV29-1 and TRBJ1-2, reads SAVISQKPSRDICQRGTSLTIQCQVDSQVTMMFWYRQQPGQSLTLIATANQGSEATYESGFVIDKFPISRPNLTFSTLTVSNMSPEDSSIYLCSAQGGEDYGYTFGSGTRLTVV.

This chain uses TRBV4-1 with TRBJ1-4; D ambiguous. V was shortened by 4 bases and J by 5 bases, with 14 bases between the two germline ends. The CDR3 is 15 amino acids. Germline CDR1 MGHRA, CDR2 YSYEKL. CDR3 region: CASSPLELANEKLFF. DNA of the CDR3: TGCGCCAGCAGCCCCCTCGAACTTGCGAATGAAAAACTGTTTTTT.

Only a few counts were recorded for this clonotype. The V call is TRBV7-9, the J call TRBJ2-7; D call uncertain. The length of the CDR3 is 15 residues. CDR1 and CDR2 (germline): SEHNR, FQNEAQ (reference sequence). Trimming pared 1 base from V and 3 bases from J, leaving 13 bases between. CDR3 loop: CASSLGRVRYYEQYF. CDR3 DNA sequence: TGTGCCAGCAGCTTAGGTAGGGTTCGTTACTACGAGCAGTACTTC. The variable domain in full, completed from reference TRBV7-9 and TRBJ2-7, reads DTGVSQNPRHKITKRGQNVTFRCDPISEHNRLYWYRQTLGQGPEFLTYFQNEAQLEKSRLLSDRFSAERPKGSFSTLEIQRTEQGDSAMYLCASSLGRVRYYEQYFGPGTRLTVT.

V and J are TRBV7-6 and TRBJ2-5; 11 bases map to TRBD2. Per germline, CDR1 SGHVS and CDR2 FNYEAQ. This CDR3 region has 19 residues. The ends lost 0 bases at V and 2 bases at J; junction bases unmatched: 11. The chain's CDR3 is CASSLAVGGLAALQETQYF. DNA of the CDR3: TGTGCCAGCAGCTTAGCAGTTGGGGGACTAGCGGCCTTACAAGAGACCCAGTACTTC.

This clonotype was detected a few times. V is TRBV7-6 and J is TRBJ2-3; perhaps TRBD1 as D (5 bases). Germline V gene lookup returns CDR1 SGHVS and CDR2 FNYEAQ. Between the trimmed V and J ends, which lost 8 bases and 2 bases, there was a span of 14 bases. This CDR3 has 14 residues. The CDR3 loop reads CASRTGPTTDTQYF. CDR3 in DNA: TGTGCCAGCCGCACAGGACCCACCACAGATACGCAGTATTTT.

This clonotype was found a few times. The chain is built from TRBV7-9 and TRBJ2-7; D not resolved. The CDR3 length is 15 residues. V shed 5 bases and J shed 2 bases, with 16 bases lying between them. Germline V CDR1 and CDR2: SEHNR, FQNEAQ (reference sequence). The DNA for the CDR3 is TGTGCCAGCAGCCCTCTCTCTTCCGGCCCCTACGAGCAGTACTTC. Translating gives CASSPLSSGPYEQYF.

This clonotype was observed a few times. The genes are TRBV25-1 and TRBJ1-2; 8 bases agree with TRBD1. V lost 10 bases and J lost 8; bases outside the gene matches: 6. Looked up from germline, CDR1 is MGHDK and CDR2 is SYGVNS. The CDR3 covers 11 residues. The CDR3 loop reads CATHTGGGYTF. CDR3 bases: TGTGCCACCCATACAGGGGGAGGCTACACCTTC.

This clonotype was observed a few times. The V gene is TRBV7-6, the J gene TRBJ2-7; 8 bases fit TRBD2. The CDR3 totals 15 residues. CDR1 is SGHVS, CDR2 FNYEAQ, per germline. Trimming removed 5 bases from V and 2 bases from J; junction bases left unmatched: 8. The CDR3 DNA reads TGTGCCAGCAGCCGCGATGCGGGAGGCGCCTACGAGCAGTACTTC. Amino acids: CASSRDAGGAYEQYF.

The chain joins TRBV20-1 to TRBJ2-7; 13 nucleotides line up with TRBD2. The V gene end was trimmed by 2 bases and the J gene end by 2 bases; junction bases not matched to a gene: 6. Germline loops: CDR1 DFQATT, CDR2 SNEGSKA (reference sequence). CDR3 length: 16 amino acids. The CDR3 region has the DNA TGCAGTGCTAGACCGGGACTAGCGGGGAGGACCTACGAGCAGTACTTC. Translated, it gives CSARPGLAGRTYEQYF.

V is TRBV5-1 and J is TRBJ2-7, with D perhaps matching TRBD1 (7 bases). The CDR3 length is 14 residues. Per the germline V gene, CDR1 is SGHRS and CDR2 is YFSETQ. The V gene lost 6 bases and the J gene lost 4 bases, with 17 bases spanning the gap. The CDR3 nucleotides are TGCGCCAGCACCCCAGGGGGGTCCGTATACGAGCAGTACTTC. This encodes CASTPGGSVYEQYF.

This clonotype was detected a few times. The V gene is TRBV9, the J gene TRBJ1-1; maybe TRBD1 (6 bases). Germline V gives CDR1 SGDLS, CDR2 YYNGEE. This CDR3 is built from 13 residues. The germline V and J ends were trimmed by 4 bases and 7 bases, with 14 bases remaining between them. CDR3 sequence: CASSPGTIGEAFF. The DNA for the CDR3 is TGTGCCAGCAGCCCTGGGACAATTGGTGAAGCTTTCTTT.

This CDR3 reads CATSREGLAGEQFF. In DNA form, the CDR3 reads TGTGCCACCAGCAGAGAAGGACTAGCGGGAGAGCAGTTCTTC. The genes are TRBV15 and TRBJ2-1, with 12 bases fitting TRBD2. This CDR3 is 14 amino acids long. Germline V gene lookup returns CDR1 LNHNV and CDR2 YYDKDF (reference sequence). V was pared by 0 bases and J by 10 bases, with 1 base of the junction left unmatched. Filled out from reference TRBV15 and TRBJ2-1, the complete variable domain reads DAMVIQNPRYQVTQFGKPVTLSCSQTLNHNVMYWYQQKSSQAPKLLFHYYDKDFNNEADTPDNFQSRRPNTSFCFLDIRSPGLGDTAMYLCATSREGLAGEQFFGPGTRLTVL.

This clonotype was counted only a few times. The chain links TRBV6-6 to TRBJ2-3, with TRBD2 identical over 8 bases. The trim removed 0 bases at V and 3 bases at J, leaving 8 bases unmatched. Germline V gene sequence: CDR1 MNHNY, CDR2 SVGAGI (reference sequence). This CDR3 comprises 17 residues. CDR3 residues: CASSYSILAVPTDTQYF. DNA of the CDR3: TGTGCCAGCAGTTACTCGATACTAGCGGTACCGACAGATACGCAGTATTTT.

This clonotype came up a few times. V is TRBV4-1 and J is TRBJ1-1, with 9 bases identical to TRBD1. This CDR3 is built from 19 residues. The ends lost 1 base at V and 4 bases at J; junction bases unmatched: 16. CDR1 MGHRA and CDR2 YSYEKL come from the germline V gene. The CDR3: CASSQAPWGQGQSGTEAFF. The DNA for the CDR3 is TGCGCCAGCAGCCAAGCTCCCTGGGGACAGGGTCAATCGGGCACTGAAGCTTTCTTT.

This clonotype has more than one count but fewer than ten. CDR3 loop: CASSLGRGEQFF. The CDR3 coding sequence is TGTGCCAGCAGTTTGGGGCGGGGTGAGCAGTTCTTC. This chain links TRBV12-3 or TRBV12-4 with TRBJ2-1, with TRBD2 as a possible D gene (6 bases). This CDR3 has 12 amino acids. V shed 3 bases and J shed 9 bases, with 9 bases lying between them.

This clonotype has only a few counts. V is TRBV29-1 and J is TRBJ2-1; D is possibly TRBD1 or TRBD2 (5 bases each). The CDR3 is 14 residues long. V dropped 6 bases and J dropped 9 bases, with 21 bases sitting between them. Per germline, CDR1 SQVTM and CDR2 ANQGSEA. CDR3 sequence reads: CSVGGDPRRGEQFF. Here the CDR3 DNA reads TGCAGCGTAGGTGGGGACCCCCGTAGGGGTGAGCAGTTCTTC.